The clone carrying this T cell receptor beta chain was picked up many times. Its antigen is currently unknown. What was amplified from RNA transcripts were TCR beta CDR3 regions. During a first-round RT-PCR of the TCR CDR3, the HTBI primer set was used. TCRdb reanalysed the multiplex PCR reads using MiXCR and keeps one entry per CDR3 protein. The sample shows roughly 500,000 distinct CDR3 sequences, 35% to 50% of them seen only once. This sample is drawn from a study of T cells in Graves' hyperthyroidism and ophthalmopathy. Germline CDR1 reads LGHNA; CDR2 reads YSLEER. The CDR3 has 18 residues. With 0 bases removed from V and 8 bases from J, the gap between germline ends came to 20 bases. Study-wide results and limits: Classification by a 13 V-J model distinguished ophthalmopathy from stable hyperthyroidism. Most clonotypes expanded in the thyroid (above 0.001) were also present in blood.

This receptor was taken from an adult woman with Graves' disease, either hyperthyroidism or ophthalmopathy (not recorded which). Sequenced material: peripheral blood or thyroid tissue (not recorded which). The chain couples TRBV4-3 to TRBJ1-6; weak D call: TRBD1 (6 bases). In DNA, the CDR3 is TGCGCCAGCAGCCAAGATGCCAGGCCGCAGGGGCCCTATTCACCCCTCCACTTT. It codes for CASSQDARPQGPYSPLHF.